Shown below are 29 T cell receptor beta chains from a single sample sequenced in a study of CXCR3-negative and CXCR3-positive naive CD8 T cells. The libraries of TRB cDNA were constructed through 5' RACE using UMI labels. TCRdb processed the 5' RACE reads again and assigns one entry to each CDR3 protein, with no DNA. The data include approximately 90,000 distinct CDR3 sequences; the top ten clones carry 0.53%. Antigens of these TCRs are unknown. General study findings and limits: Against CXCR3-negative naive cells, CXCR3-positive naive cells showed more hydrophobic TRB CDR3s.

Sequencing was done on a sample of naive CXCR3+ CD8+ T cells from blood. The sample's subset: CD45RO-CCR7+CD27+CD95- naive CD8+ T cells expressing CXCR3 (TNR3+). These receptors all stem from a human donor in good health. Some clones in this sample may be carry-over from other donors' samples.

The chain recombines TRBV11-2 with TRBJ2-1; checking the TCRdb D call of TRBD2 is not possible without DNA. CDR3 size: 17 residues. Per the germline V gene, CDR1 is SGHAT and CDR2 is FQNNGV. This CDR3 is CASSFARLAGLYNEQFF.

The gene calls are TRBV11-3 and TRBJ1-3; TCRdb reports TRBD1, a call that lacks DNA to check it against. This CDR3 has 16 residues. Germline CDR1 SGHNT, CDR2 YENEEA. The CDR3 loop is CASSLVAQDARNTIYF.

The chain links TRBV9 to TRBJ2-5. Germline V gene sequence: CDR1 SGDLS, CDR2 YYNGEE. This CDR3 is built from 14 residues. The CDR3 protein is CASSFGSDQETQYF. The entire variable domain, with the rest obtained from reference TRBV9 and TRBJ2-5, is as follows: DSGVTQTPKHLITATGQRVTLRCSPRSGDLSVYWYQQSLDQGLQFLIQYYNGEERAKGNILERFSAQQFPDLHSELNLSSLELGDSALYFCASSFGSDQETQYFGPGTRLLVL.

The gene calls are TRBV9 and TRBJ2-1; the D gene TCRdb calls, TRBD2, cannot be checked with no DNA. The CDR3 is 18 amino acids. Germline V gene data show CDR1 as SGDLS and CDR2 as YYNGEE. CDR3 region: CASSVDLHGGGAYNEQFF.

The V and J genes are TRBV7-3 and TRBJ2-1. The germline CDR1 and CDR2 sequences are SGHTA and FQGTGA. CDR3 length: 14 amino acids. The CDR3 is CASSLSGVSNEQFF.

This chain's CDR3 is CASGLGLAGEETQYF. The chain uses TRBV7-7 and TRBJ2-5; TCRdb's D call of TRBD2 is untestable without DNA. CDR3 length: 15 amino acids. The germline gives CDR1 SSHAT, CDR2 FNYEAQ (reference sequence).

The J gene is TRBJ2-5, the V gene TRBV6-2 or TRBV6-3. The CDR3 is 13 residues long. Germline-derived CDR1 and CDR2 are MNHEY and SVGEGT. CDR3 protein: CASSYPKKETQYF.

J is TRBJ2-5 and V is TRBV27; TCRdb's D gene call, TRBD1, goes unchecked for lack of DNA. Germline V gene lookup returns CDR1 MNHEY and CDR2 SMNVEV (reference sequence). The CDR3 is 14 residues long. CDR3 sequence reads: CASSLSMGGETQYF.

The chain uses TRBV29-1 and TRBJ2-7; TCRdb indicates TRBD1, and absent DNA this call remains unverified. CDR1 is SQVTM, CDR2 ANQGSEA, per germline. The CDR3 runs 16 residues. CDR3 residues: CSVDGQGLGEGYEQYF.

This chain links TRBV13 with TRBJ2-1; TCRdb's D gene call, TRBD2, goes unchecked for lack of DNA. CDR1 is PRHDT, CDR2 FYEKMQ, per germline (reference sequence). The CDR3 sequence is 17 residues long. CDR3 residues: CASSSHGERTNYNEQFF. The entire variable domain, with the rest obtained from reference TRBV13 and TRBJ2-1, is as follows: AAGVIQSPRHLIKEKRETATLKCYPIPRHDTVYWYQQGPGQDPQFLISFYEKMQSDKGSIPDRFSAQQFSDYHSELNMSSLELGDSALYFCASSSHGERTNYNEQFFGPGTRLTVL.

This CDR3 reads CASSIDSGGADTQYF. The chain has TRBV19 and TRBJ2-3; no DNA is available, so the TRBD2 call from TCRdb remains unchecked. This CDR3 contains 15 residues. Germline V gene lookup returns CDR1 LNHDA and CDR2 SQIVND (reference sequence).

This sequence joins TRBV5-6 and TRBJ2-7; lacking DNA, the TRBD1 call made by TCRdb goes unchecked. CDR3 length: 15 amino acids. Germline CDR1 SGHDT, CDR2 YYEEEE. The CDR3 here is CASNLPGQGTYEQYF.

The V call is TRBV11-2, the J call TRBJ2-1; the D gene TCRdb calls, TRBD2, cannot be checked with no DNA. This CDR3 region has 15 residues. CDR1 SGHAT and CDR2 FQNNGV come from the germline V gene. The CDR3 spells CATHLAGGAYNEQFF. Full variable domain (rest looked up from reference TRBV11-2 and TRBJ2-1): EAGVAQSPRYKIIEKRQSVAFWCNPISGHATLYWYQQILGQGPKLLIQFQNNGVVDDSQLPKDRFSAERLKGVDSTLKIQPAKLEDSAVYLCATHLAGGAYNEQFFGPGTRLTVL.

The CDR3 protein is CASSTPDISYNEQFF. The chain carries TRBV13 and TRBJ2-1; as DNA is missing, the TRBD1 call by TCRdb cannot be tested. Germline CDR1 reads PRHDT; CDR2 reads FYEKMQ (reference sequence). The CDR3 is 15 amino acids.

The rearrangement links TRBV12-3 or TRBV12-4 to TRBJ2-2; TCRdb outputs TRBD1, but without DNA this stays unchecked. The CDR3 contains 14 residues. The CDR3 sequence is CASLDSWNTGELFF.

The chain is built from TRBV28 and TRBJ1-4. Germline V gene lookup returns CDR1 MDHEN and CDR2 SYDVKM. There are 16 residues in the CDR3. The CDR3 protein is CASSLESGTANEKLFF.

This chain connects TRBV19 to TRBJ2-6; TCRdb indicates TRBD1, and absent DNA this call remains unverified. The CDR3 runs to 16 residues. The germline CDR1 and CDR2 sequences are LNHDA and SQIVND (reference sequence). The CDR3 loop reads CASRVGGSSGANVLTF.

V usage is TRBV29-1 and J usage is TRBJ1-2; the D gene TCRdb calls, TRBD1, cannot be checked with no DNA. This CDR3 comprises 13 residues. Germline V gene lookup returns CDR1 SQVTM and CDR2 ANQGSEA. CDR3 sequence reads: CSVDFNRGYGYTF.

The CDR3 loop reads CASSLAETPYEQYF. The chain combines TRBV5-1 with TRBJ2-7. The CDR3 sequence is 14 residues long. CDR1 and CDR2 from the germline V gene are SGHRS and YFSETQ.

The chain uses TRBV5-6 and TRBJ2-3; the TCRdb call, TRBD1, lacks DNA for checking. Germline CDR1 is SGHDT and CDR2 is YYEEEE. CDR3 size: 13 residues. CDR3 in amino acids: CASSLGPLAPGYF.

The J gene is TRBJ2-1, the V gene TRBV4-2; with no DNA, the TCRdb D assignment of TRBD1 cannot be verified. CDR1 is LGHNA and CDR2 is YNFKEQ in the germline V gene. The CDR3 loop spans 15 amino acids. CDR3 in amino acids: CASRQIGEGANEQFF.

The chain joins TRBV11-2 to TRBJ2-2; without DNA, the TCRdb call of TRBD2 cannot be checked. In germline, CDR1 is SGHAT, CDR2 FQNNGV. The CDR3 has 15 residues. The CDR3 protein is CASSPVRGGTGELFF.

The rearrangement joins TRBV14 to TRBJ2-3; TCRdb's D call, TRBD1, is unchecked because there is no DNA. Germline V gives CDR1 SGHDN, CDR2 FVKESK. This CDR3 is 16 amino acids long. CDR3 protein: CASSQVRGARTDTQYF.

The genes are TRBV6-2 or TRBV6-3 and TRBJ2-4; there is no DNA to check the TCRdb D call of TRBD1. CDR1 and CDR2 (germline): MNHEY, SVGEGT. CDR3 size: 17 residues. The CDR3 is CASSYSTGTGAKNIQYF.

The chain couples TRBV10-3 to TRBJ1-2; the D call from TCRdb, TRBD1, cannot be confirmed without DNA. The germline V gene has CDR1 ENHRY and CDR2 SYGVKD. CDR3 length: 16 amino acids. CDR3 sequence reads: CAISERGQDRSKGYTF.

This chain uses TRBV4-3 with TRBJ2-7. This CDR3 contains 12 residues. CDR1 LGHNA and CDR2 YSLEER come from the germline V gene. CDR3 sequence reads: CASSQDGDEQYF.

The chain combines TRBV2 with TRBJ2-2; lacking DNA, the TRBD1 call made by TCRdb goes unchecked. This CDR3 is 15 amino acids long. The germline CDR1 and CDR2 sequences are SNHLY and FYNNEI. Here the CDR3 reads CASSDPGGWTGELFF.

The CDR3 loop reads CASSLTATSEAFF. The V gene is TRBV12-3 or TRBV12-4, the J gene TRBJ1-1. CDR3 length: 13 residues.

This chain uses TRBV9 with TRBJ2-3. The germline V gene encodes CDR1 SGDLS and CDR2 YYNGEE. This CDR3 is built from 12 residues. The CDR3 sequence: CASSVNADTQYF.